This entry concerns a single T cell receptor (beta chain). These data belong to a study of monozygotic twins with inflammatory bowel disease. CDR3 size: 13 residues. Germline CDR1 and CDR2: LNHNV and YYDKDF (reference sequence). TCRdb reanalyzed the 5' RACE reads and collapses them to one entry per CDR3 protein, without DNA. Its clone listing holds around 200,000 distinct CDR3 sequences. Sequenced input: blood. The TCR originated in a human donor with ulcerative colitis or Crohn's disease, or a healthy co-twin of an affected twin (not recorded which). The chain combines TRBV15 with TRBJ2-7; the D call of TRBD2 rests on TCRdb alone, since no DNA is present to check it. The CDR3 protein is CATSRDRPSEQYF.